This TCR beta chain appears in the sequencing data of a study of post-analysis software for immune sequencing data. Study background: There were relapsing-remitting, secondary progressive and progressive-relapsing multiple sclerosis among the disease courses included. Whole-study results and caveats: In patients, about 5 TRBV segments were more frequent than in controls, with TRBV5-6, TRBV5-1 and TRBV20-1 among them.

Worth noting for this clonotype: The antigen remains unidentified.

The junction had 8 bases not matched to a gene; V was cut back by 1 base and J by 4 bases. The CDR3 has 16 residues. Germline V lookup: CDR1 SEHNR, CDR2 FQNEAQ (reference sequence). TCR beta cDNA libraries had unique molecular identifiers. TCRdb passed the PCR reads through MiXCR, listing each CDR3 protein once. The sample has about 400,000 distinct CDR3 sequences; approximately 33% are singletons. The source is a girl aged 10 to 17 with multiple sclerosis. The chain uses TRBV7-9 and TRBJ1-1; 8 bases fit TRBD1. Source material: blood. The CDR3 spells CASSLGAGGDFTEAFF. As DNA, the CDR3 is TGTGCCAGCAGCTTAGGGGCAGGGGGCGACTTCACTGAAGCTTTCTTT.